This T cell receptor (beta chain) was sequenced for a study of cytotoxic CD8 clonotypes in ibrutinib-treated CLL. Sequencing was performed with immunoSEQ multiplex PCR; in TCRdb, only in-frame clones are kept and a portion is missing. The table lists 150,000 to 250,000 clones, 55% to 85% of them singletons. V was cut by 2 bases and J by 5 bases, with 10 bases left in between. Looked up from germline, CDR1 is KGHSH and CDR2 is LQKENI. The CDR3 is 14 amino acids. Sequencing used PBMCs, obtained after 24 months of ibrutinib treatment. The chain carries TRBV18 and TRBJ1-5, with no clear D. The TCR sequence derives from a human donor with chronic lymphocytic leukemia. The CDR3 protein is CASSPATLDQPQHF. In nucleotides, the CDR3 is TGTGCCAGCTCACCAGCGACCCTCGATCAGCCCCAGCATTTT.